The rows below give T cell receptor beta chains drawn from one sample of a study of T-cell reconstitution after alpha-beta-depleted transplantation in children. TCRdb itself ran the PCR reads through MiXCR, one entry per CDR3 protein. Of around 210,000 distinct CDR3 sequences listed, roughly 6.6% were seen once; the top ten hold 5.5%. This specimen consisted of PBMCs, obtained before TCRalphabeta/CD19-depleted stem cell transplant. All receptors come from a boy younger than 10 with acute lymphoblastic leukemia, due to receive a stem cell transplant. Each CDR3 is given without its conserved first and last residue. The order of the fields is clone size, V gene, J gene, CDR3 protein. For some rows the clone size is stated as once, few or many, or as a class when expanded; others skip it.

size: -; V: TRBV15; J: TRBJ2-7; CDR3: ATSREGGPAYEQY
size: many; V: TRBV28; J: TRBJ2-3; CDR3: ASSFQRGNTDTQY
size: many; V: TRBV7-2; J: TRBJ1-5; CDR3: ASALAARDQPQH
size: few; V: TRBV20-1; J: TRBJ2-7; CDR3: SAPGLSYEQY
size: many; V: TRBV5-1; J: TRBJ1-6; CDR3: ASSSDLVGGPLH
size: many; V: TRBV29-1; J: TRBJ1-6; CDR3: SVVMGDPGGSSYNSPLH
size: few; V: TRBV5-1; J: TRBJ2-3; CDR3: ASRRQIGGRTDTQY
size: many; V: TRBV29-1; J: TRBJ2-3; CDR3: SVEAVAATTSTDTQY
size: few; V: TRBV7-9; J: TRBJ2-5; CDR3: ASNLAGGETQY
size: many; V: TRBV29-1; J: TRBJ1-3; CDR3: SVGSGSSGNTIY
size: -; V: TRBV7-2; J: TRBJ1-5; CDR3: ASSLAHNNRPQH
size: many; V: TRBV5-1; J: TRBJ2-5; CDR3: ASGTGDQETQY
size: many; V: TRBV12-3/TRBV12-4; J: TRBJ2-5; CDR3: ATTGAPLAAQY
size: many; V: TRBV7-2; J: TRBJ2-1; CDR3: ASSPPDRVNEQF
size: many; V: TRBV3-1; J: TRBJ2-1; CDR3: ASSRGTGLTYNEQF
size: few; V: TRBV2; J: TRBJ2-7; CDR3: ASLGGYEQY
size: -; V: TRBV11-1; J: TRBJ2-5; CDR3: ASSTGVFSGLAGLYQETQY